The rows below give T cell receptor beta chains drawn from one sample of a study of T-cell reconstitution after alpha-beta-depleted transplantation in children. TCRdb independently ran MiXCR on the PCR reads; one entry per CDR3 protein. The repertoire holds 550,000 to 600,000 distinct CDR3 sequences, with under 25% as singletons. Material: PBMCs, mostly from graft donor cells, obtained 360 days after TCRalphabeta/CD19-depleted stem cell transplant. The source of these receptors is a boy in the first two years of life who had a stem cell transplant for acute myeloid leukemia, so the T cells may come from the graft donor. The CDR3 runs from the conserved cysteine through the conserved F or W. Each record gives: D gene, J gene, clone size, V gene, CDR3 protein, CDR3 DNA. The D gene is left open where the match is weak. Where a row states a size, it is once, few, many or the class of an expanded clone; other rows omit it.

D: -; J: TRBJ1-6; size: many; V: TRBV20-1; CDR3: CSAGGGSPLHF; DNA: TGCAGTGCGGGGGGTGGGTCACCCCTCCACTTT
D: TRBD2; J: TRBJ2-3; size: -; V: TRBV9; CDR3: CASSAGGAGPTDTQYF; DNA: TGTGCCAGCAGCGCCGGGGGAGCGGGGCCCACAGATACGCAGTATTTT
D: -; J: TRBJ1-1; size: many; V: TRBV12-3/TRBV12-4; CDR3: CASSPTSKQGMNTEAFF; DNA: TGTGCCAGCAGCCCCACTTCAAAGCAGGGGATGAACACTGAAGCTTTCTTT
D: -; J: TRBJ2-3; size: many; V: TRBV25-1; CDR3: CASSVRLTGTDTQYF; DNA: TGTGCCAGCAGTGTGAGGTTGACAGGCACAGATACGCAGTATTTT
D: TRBD2; J: TRBJ2-3; size: -; V: TRBV5-1; CDR3: CASRVRRQRGSSDTQYF; DNA: TGCGCCAGCAGGGTACGGAGACAGCGGGGGAGTTCAGATACGCAGTATTTT
D: TRBD1; J: TRBJ2-1; size: once; V: TRBV6-1; CDR3: CASRPGQGVTNEQFF; DNA: TGTGCCAGCAGACCCGGACAGGGTGTTACCAATGAGCAGTTCTTC
D: TRBD2; J: TRBJ2-2; size: many; V: TRBV5-1; CDR3: CASSLSSGPTGELFF; DNA: TGCGCCAGCAGCTTGAGTAGCGGGCCTACCGGGGAGCTGTTTTTT
D: -; J: TRBJ2-4; size: few; V: TRBV20-1; CDR3: CSARKQGAKNIQYF; DNA: TGCAGTGCTAGAAAACAGGGAGCCAAAAACATTCAGTACTTC
D: -; J: TRBJ1-2; size: many; V: TRBV12-3/TRBV12-4; CDR3: CASSLQVAYGYTF; DNA: TGTGCCAGCAGTTTACAGGTGGCCTATGGCTACACCTTC
D: TRBD1; J: TRBJ1-1; size: few; V: TRBV7-2; CDR3: CASSVDRASTEAFF; DNA: TGTGCCAGCAGCGTGGACAGGGCTAGCACTGAAGCTTTCTTT
D: -; J: TRBJ1-1; size: many; V: TRBV7-9; CDR3: CASSLQGGVTEAFF; DNA: TGTGCCAGCAGCTTACAAGGGGGTGTCACTGAAGCTTTCTTT
D: TRBD2; J: TRBJ2-4; size: few; V: TRBV20-1; CDR3: CSARSPGRDKNIQYF; DNA: TGCAGTGCTAGATCCCCAGGGAGGGACAAAAACATTCAGTACTTC
D: TRBD1; J: TRBJ1-1; size: many; V: TRBV7-6; CDR3: CASSLGTGTEAFF; DNA: TGTGCCAGCAGCTTAGGGACAGGCACTGAAGCTTTCTTT
D: -; J: TRBJ2-1; size: -; V: TRBV20-1; CDR3: CSARGGDSPNEQFF; DNA: TGCAGTGCTAGAGGGGGGGACAGTCCGAATGAGCAGTTCTTC
D: TRBD2; J: TRBJ2-1; size: once; V: TRBV18; CDR3: CASSQKLLAGGLDEQFF; DNA: TGTGCCAGCTCCCAAAAACTACTAGCGGGGGGGCTTGATGAGCAGTTCTTC
D: -; J: TRBJ2-5; size: once; V: TRBV7-8; CDR3: CASSSLDEFKETQYF; DNA: TGTGCCAGCAGCTCCCTCGACGAGTTCAAAGAGACCCAGTACTTC
D: -; J: TRBJ2-3; size: few; V: TRBV9; CDR3: CASSVSGVTDTQYF; DNA: TGTGCCAGCAGCGTTTCGGGGGTCACAGATACGCAGTATTTT
D: TRBD1; J: TRBJ1-4; size: few; V: TRBV20-1; CDR3: CSAGDRPVGEKLFF; DNA: TGCAGTGCTGGGGACAGGCCCGTGGGTGAAAAACTGTTTTTT
D: TRBD2; J: TRBJ2-3; size: many; V: TRBV10-3; CDR3: CAISTLAGGRTDTQYF; DNA: TGTGCCATCAGTACCCTAGCGGGGGGCCGCACAGATACGCAGTATTTT
D: -; J: TRBJ2-7; size: -; V: TRBV5-1; CDR3: CASRGTYEQYF; DNA: TGCGCCAGCAGAGGGACCTACGAGCAGTACTTC
D: TRBD1; J: TRBJ1-2; size: -; V: TRBV5-5; CDR3: CASSLEWTGGRGYTF; DNA: TGTGCCAGCAGCTTGGAGTGGACAGGGGGAAGAGGCTACACCTTC
D: -; J: TRBJ1-1; size: few; V: TRBV12-3/TRBV12-4; CDR3: CASSYPNTEAFF; DNA: TGTGCCAGCAGTTACCCGAACACTGAAGCTTTCTTT
D: -; J: TRBJ2-5; size: many; V: TRBV12-3/TRBV12-4; CDR3: CASSLSPWQETQYF; DNA: TGTGCCAGCAGTTTATCCCCATGGCAAGAGACCCAGTACTTC
D: TRBD1; J: TRBJ1-2; size: many; V: TRBV6-5; CDR3: CASSWALDRAIYGYTF; DNA: TGTGCCAGCAGTTGGGCTCTTGACAGGGCCATCTATGGCTACACCTTC
D: TRBD1; J: TRBJ2-1; size: -; V: TRBV15; CDR3: CATSRTDNRGWREQFF; DNA: TGTGCCACCAGCAGGACGGACAACAGGGGATGGCGGGAGCAGTTCTTC
D: -; J: TRBJ1-1; size: few; V: TRBV29-1; CDR3: CSPKADINTEAFF; DNA: TGCAGCCCCAAGGCAGATATCAACACTGAAGCTTTCTTT
D: -; J: TRBJ1-2; size: -; V: TRBV9; CDR3: CASSVVSGNGYTF; DNA: TGTGCCAGCAGCGTAGTGTCGGGGAATGGCTACACCTTC
D: -; J: TRBJ1-2; size: -; V: TRBV20-1; CDR3: CSASLAVRPYGYTF; DNA: TGCAGTGCCTCTCTGGCGGTCAGACCCTATGGCTACACCTTC
D: -; J: TRBJ1-2; size: few; V: TRBV12-3/TRBV12-4; CDR3: CASSFSAGGHGYTF; DNA: TGTGCCAGCAGTTTTAGTGCGGGGGGTCATGGCTACACCTTC
D: TRBD2; J: TRBJ2-7; size: -; V: TRBV20-1; CDR3: CSGTSGGWGEQYF; DNA: TGCAGTGGCACTAGCGGGGGCTGGGGTGAGCAGTACTTC
D: -; J: TRBJ2-1; size: few; V: TRBV6-6; CDR3: CASSWVRNEQFF; DNA: TGTGCCAGCAGTTGGGTCCGCAATGAGCAGTTCTTC
D: -; J: TRBJ1-6; size: few; V: TRBV6-5; CDR3: CASSYQGRSNSPLHF; DNA: TGTGCCAGCAGTTACCAGGGGAGGAGTAATTCACCCCTCCACTTT
D: -; J: TRBJ2-3; size: -; V: TRBV7-2; CDR3: CASSSVGGDTQYF; DNA: TGTGCCAGCAGTTCGGTGGGCGGGGATACGCAGTATTTT
D: -; J: TRBJ1-1; size: -; V: TRBV7-2; CDR3: CASSFGPANTEAFF; DNA: TGTGCCAGCAGCTTTGGGCCAGCTAACACTGAAGCTTTCTTT
D: TRBD1; J: TRBJ2-3; size: many; V: TRBV7-2; CDR3: CASSRWAGDRSKDTQYF; DNA: TGTGCCAGCAGCCGTTGGGCCGGGGACAGGTCTAAGGATACGCAGTATTTT
D: TRBD2; J: TRBJ2-3; size: once; V: TRBV4-3; CDR3: CASSQVPGGDADTQYF; DNA: TGCGCCAGCAGCCAAGTTCCGGGGGGGGATGCAGATACGCAGTATTTT
D: -; J: TRBJ2-5; size: -; V: TRBV6-2/TRBV6-3; CDR3: CASSYSGFYNRQYQETQYF; DNA: TGTGCCAGCAGTTACTCAGGGTTCTATAACCGCCAGTACCAAGAGACCCAGTACTTC
D: TRBD1; J: TRBJ1-3; size: many; V: TRBV29-1; CDR3: CSANEGATGVNTIYF; DNA: TGCAGCGCCAATGAGGGGGCGACAGGGGTAAACACCATATATTTT
D: -; J: TRBJ1-5; size: -; V: TRBV29-1; CDR3: CSVEDDGNSNQPQHF; DNA: TGCAGCGTTGAAGATGATGGAAATAGCAATCAGCCCCAGCATTTT
D: -; J: TRBJ2-7; size: -; V: TRBV4-3; CDR3: CASSQEEERRDFSYEQYF; DNA: TGCGCCAGCAGCCAAGAGGAGGAGCGCAGGGACTTCTCCTACGAGCAGTACTTC
D: -; J: TRBJ2-1; size: -; V: TRBV29-1; CDR3: CSVVSPANHYNEQFF; DNA: TGCAGCGTTGTATCGCCAGCGAACCATTACAATGAGCAGTTCTTC
D: -; J: TRBJ2-7; size: few; V: TRBV11-2; CDR3: CASRMTLEQYF; DNA: TGTGCCAGCAGGATGACTCTCGAGCAGTACTTC
D: TRBD2; J: TRBJ2-2; size: many; V: TRBV29-1; CDR3: CSARSSGVNTGELFF; DNA: TGCAGCGCCCGCTCTAGCGGGGTTAACACCGGGGAGCTGTTTTTT
D: -; J: TRBJ2-3; size: -; V: TRBV7-2; CDR3: CASGYVGAISTDTQYF; DNA: TGTGCCAGCGGCTACGTCGGGGCCATTTCCACAGATACGCAGTATTTT
D: -; J: TRBJ1-5; size: few; V: TRBV20-1; CDR3: CSATRDPNQPQHF; DNA: TGCAGTGCCACCCGGGACCCCAATCAGCCCCAGCATTTT
D: TRBD2; J: TRBJ2-1; size: few; V: TRBV6-2/TRBV6-3; CDR3: CASSYSGTSRQFF; DNA: TGTGCCAGCAGTTACTCCGGGACTAGTCGGCAGTTCTTC
D: -; J: TRBJ1-1; size: few; V: TRBV7-3; CDR3: CASSLGRGTTEAFF; DNA: TGTGCCAGCAGCTTAGGGAGGGGAACGACTGAAGCTTTCTTT
D: TRBD1; J: TRBJ2-3; size: many; V: TRBV7-9; CDR3: CASSLEGTATPTDTQYF; DNA: TGTGCCAGCAGCTTAGAGGGGACAGCGACTCCCACAGATACGCAGTATTTT
D: -; J: TRBJ1-5; size: -; V: TRBV28; CDR3: CASSFFSRPGYRSRQQPQHF; DNA: TGTGCCAGCAGTTTTTTTTCGCGTCCAGGATACAGAAGTCGGCAGCAGCCCCAGCATTTT
D: -; J: TRBJ1-2; size: few; V: TRBV7-2; CDR3: CASSRNRGAYGYTF; DNA: TGTGCCAGCAGCCGAAACCGGGGCGCCTATGGCTACACCTTC
D: -; J: TRBJ2-2; size: many; V: TRBV10-1; CDR3: CASSDNGELFF; DNA: TGCGCCAGCAGTGATAACGGGGAGCTGTTTTTT
D: -; J: TRBJ2-4; size: many; V: TRBV4-1; CDR3: CASSHSLTPGENIQYF; DNA: TGCGCCAGCAGCCACTCCCTTACCCCGGGGGAAAACATTCAGTACTTC